This T cell receptor (beta chain) emerged from a study of CD8+CD57+ T cells in acquired aplastic anemia. Study-wide background: Roughly 3.2 ug was the average amount of DNA from sorted CD4+ and CD8+ cells.

This clonotype was seen only once. Patients sequenced had flow cytometry evidence of CD8+CD57+ cell expansion. Prior therapy had not been administered to any patient at the time of blood sampling. Trimming took 0 bases from V and 0 from J, leaving 9 bases between them. Germline V lookup: CDR1 SGHDT, CDR2 YYEEEE. This CDR3 has 15 amino acids. TCR beta VDJ and CDR3 were profiled, and genomic DNA was the template. Using its own MiXCR run on the reads, TCRdb lists one record per CDR3 protein. The repertoire has about 260,000 distinct CDR3 sequences, less than 85% of them found once; the top ten carry 42%. Sequencing was done on a sample of sorted CD4+, CD8+, or CD8+CD57+ T cells (not recorded which) from PBMCs. The chain joins TRBV5-6 to TRBJ1-1; tentatively, D is TRBD1 (5 bases). This receptor was taken from a human donor with aplastic anemia. The CDR3 reads CASSLGEDMNTEAFF. The CDR3 bases are TGTGCCAGCAGCTTGGGGGAGGACATGAACACTGAAGCTTTCTTT.